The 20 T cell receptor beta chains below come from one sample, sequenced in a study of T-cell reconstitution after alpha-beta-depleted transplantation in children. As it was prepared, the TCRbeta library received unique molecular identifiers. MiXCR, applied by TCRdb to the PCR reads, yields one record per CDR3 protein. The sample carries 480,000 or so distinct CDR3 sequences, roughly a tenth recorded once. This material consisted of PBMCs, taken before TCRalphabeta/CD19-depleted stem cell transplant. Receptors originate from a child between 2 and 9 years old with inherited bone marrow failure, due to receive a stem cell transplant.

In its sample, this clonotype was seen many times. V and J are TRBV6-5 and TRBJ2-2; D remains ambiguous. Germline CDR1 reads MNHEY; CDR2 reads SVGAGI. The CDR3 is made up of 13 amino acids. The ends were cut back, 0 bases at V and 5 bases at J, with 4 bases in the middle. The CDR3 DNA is TGTGCCAGCAGTTACTCAGGGACCGGGGAGCTGTTTTTT. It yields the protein CASSYSGTGELFF.

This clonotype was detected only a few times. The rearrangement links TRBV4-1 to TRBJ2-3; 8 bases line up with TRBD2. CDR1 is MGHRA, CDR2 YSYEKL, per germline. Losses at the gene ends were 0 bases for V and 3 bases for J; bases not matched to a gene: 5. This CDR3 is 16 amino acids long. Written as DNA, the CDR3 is TGCGCCAGCAGCCAAGAACCGGGACTAGTGACAGATACGCAGTATTTT. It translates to CASSQEPGLVTDTQYF.

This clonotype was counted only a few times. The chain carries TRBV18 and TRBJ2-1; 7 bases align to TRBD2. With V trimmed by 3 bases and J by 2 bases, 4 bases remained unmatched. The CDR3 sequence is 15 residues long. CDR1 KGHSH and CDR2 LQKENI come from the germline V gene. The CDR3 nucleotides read TGTGCCAGCTCACCGGCGGGAGCGGCCTACAATGAGCAGTTCTTC. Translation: CASSPAGAAYNEQFF.

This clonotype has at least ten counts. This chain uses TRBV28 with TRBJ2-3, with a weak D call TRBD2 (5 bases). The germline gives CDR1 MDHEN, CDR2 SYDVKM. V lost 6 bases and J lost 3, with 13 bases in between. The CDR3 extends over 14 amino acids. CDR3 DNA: TGTGCCAGCAGCCGGGCGGGTGGTACAGATACGCAGTATTTT. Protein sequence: CASSRAGGTDTQYF.

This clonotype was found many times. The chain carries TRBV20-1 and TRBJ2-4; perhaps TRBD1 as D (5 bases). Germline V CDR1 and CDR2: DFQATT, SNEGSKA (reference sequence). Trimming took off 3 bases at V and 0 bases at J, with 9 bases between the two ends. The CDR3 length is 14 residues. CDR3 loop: CSARSRVAKNIQYF. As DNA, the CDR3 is TGCAGTGCTAGGTCCAGGGTAGCCAAAAACATTCAGTACTTC.

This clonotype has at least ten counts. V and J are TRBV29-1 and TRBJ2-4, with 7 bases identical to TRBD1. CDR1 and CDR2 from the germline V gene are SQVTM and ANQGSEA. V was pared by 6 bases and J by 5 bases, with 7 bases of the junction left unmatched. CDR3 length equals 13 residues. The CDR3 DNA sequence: TGCAGCGTAAAACAGGGGTCGGAAAACATTCAGTACTTC. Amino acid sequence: CSVKQGSENIQYF.

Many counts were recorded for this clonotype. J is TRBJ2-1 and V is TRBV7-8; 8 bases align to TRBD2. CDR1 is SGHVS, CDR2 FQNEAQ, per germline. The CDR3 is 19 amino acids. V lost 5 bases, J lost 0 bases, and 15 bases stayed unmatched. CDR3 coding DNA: TGTGCCAGCAGCCCTGGGGTACTAGCGGTCGATAGCTCCTACAATGAGCAGTTCTTC. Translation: CASSPGVLAVDSSYNEQFF.

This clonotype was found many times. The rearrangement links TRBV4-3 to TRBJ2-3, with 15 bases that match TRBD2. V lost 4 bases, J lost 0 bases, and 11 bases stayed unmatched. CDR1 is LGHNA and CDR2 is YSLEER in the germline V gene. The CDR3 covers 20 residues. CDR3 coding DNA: TGCGCCAGCAGCCGGCTAACAGGGACTAGCGGGAGGCTTAGCACAGATACGCAGTATTTT. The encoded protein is CASSRLTGTSGRLSTDTQYF.

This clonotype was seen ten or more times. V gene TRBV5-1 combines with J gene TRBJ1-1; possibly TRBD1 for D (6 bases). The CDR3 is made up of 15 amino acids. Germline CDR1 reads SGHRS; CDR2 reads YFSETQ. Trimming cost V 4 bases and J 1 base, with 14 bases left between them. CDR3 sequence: CASSQQGQSNTEAFF. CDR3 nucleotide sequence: TGCGCCAGCAGCCAACAAGGACAGTCGAACACTGAAGCTTTCTTT. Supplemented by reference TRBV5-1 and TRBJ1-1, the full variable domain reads KAGVTQTPRYLIKTRGQQVTLSCSPISGHRSVSWYQQTPGQGLQFLFEYFSETQRNKGNFPGRFSGRQFSNSRSEMNVSTLELGDSALYLCASSQQGQSNTEAFFGQGTRLTVV.

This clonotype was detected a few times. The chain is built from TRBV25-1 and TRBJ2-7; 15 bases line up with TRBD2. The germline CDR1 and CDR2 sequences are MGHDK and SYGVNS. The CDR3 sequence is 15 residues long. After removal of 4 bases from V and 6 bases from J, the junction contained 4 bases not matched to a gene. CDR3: CASSVRTSGRGEQYF. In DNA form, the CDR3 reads TGTGCCAGCAGTGTCCGGACTAGCGGGAGGGGCGAGCAGTACTTC.

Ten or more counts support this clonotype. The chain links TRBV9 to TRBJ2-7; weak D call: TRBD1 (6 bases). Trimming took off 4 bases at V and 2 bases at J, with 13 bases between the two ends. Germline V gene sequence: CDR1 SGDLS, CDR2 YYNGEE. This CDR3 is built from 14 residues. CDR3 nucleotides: TGTGCCAGCAGCACAGGGACGGAGACCTACGAGCAGTACTTC. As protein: CASSTGTETYEQYF.

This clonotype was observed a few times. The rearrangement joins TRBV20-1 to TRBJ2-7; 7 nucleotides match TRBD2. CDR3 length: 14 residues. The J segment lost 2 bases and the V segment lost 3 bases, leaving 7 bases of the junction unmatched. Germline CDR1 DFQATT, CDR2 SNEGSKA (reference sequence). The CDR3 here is CSASRAGLTYEQYF. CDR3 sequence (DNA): TGCAGTGCTAGTCGAGCGGGACTTACCTACGAGCAGTACTTC.

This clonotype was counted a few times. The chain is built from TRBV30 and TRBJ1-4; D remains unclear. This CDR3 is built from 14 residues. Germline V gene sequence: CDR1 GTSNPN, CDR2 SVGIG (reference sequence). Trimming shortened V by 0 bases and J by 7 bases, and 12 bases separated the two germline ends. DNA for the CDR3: TGTGCCTGGAGTGTATGGCGGGATCCTGAAAAACTGTTTTTT. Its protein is CAWSVWRDPEKLFF.

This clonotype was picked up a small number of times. This CDR3 is CSARPTYTDTQYF. The CDR3 nucleotides are TGCAGTGCTAGACCGACTTACACAGATACGCAGTATTTT. V is TRBV20-1 and J is TRBJ2-3; D not certain. The CDR3 runs 13 residues. V lost 2 bases and J 2 bases, leaving 8 bases between the germline ends. Germline V gives CDR1 DFQATT, CDR2 SNEGSKA (reference sequence).

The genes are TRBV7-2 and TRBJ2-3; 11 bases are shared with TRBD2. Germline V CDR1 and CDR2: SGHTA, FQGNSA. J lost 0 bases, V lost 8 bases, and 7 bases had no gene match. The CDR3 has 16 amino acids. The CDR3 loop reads CASARTSGSSTDTQYF. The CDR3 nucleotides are TGTGCCAGCGCTCGAACTAGCGGGAGTAGCACAGATACGCAGTATTTT.

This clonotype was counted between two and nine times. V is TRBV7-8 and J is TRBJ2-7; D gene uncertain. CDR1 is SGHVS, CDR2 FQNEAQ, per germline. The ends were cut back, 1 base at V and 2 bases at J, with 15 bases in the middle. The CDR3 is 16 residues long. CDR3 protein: CASSLEALTRPYEQYF. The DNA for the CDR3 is TGTGCCAGCAGCTTAGAAGCCTTGACTCGGCCCTACGAGCAGTACTTC.

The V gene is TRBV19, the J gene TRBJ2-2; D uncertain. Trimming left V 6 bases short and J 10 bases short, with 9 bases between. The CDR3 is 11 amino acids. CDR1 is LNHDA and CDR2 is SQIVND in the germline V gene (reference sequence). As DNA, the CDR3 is TGTGCCAGTAGCATGGGTATGGAGCTGTTTTTT. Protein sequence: CASSMGMELFF. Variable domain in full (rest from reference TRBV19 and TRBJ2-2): DGGITQSPKYLFRKEGQNVTLSCEQNLNHDAMYWYRQDPGQGLRLIYYSQIVNDFQKGDIAEGYSVSREKKESFPLTVTSAQKNPTAFYLCASSMGMELFFGEGSRLTVL.

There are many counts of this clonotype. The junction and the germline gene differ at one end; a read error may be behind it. This chain's CDR3 is CASSQDGTGLNF. The CDR3 DNA is TGCGCCAGCAGCCAAGATGGGACAGGTCTTAACTTC. The chain uses TRBV4-1 and TRBJ2-5, with TRBD1 matching over 8 bases. This CDR3 contains 12 residues. Germline CDR1 and CDR2: MGHRA and YSYEKL.

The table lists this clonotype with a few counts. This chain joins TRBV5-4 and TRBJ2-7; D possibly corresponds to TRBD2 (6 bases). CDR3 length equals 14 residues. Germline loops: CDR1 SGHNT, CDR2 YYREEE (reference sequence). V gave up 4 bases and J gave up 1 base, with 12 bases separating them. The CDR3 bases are TGTGCCAGCAGCATAGCGGCTGGGTCCTACGAGCAGTACTTC. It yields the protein CASSIAAGSYEQYF.

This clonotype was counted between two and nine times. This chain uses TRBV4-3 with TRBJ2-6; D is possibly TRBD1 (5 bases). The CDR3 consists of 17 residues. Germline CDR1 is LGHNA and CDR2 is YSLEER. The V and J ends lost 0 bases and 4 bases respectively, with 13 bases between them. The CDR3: CASSQERKGRGANVLTF. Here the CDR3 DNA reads TGCGCCAGCAGCCAAGAGAGAAAGGGGCGCGGGGCCAACGTCCTGACTTTC.